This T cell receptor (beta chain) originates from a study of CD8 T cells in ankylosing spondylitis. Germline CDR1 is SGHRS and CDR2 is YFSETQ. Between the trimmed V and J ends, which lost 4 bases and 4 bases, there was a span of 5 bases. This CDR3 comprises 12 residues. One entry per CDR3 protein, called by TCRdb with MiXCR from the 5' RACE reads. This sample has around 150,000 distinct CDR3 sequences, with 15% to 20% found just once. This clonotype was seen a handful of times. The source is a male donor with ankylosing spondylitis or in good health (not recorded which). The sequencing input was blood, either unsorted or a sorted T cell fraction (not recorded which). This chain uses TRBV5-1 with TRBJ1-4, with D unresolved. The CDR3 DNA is TGCGCCAGCAGCCACGATAATGAAAAACTGTTTTTT. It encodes CASSHDNEKLFF.